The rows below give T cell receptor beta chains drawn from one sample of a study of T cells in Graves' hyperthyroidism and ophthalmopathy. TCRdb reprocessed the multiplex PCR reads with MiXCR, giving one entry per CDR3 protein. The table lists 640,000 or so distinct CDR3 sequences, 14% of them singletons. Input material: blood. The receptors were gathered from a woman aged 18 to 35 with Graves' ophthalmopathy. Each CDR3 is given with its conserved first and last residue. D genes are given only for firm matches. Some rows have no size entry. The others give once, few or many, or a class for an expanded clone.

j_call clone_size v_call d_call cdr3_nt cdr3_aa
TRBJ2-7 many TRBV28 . TGTGCCAGCAGTTCTGAAAGCTCCTTCGAAGGCTACGAGCAGTACTTC CASSSESSFEGYEQYF
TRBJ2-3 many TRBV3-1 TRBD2 TGTGCCAGCAGCCTACCGACTAGCGTCGGCACAGATACGCAGTATTTT CASSLPTSVGTDTQYF
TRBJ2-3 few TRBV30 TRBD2 TGTGCCTCGACGGGACTAGCGGGCCTAACAGATACGCAGTATTTT CASTGLAGLTDTQYF
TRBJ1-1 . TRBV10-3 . TGTGCCATCGGTGACGCCCAAGGGGGGACTGTCGCTGAAGCTTTCTTT CAIGDAQGGTVAEAFF
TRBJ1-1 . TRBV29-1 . TGCAGCGGGTTCCGGGAGGACACTGAAGCTTTCTTT CSGFREDTEAFF
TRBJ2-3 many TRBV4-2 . TGTGCCAGCAGCCAATACGACAGCAGTGGGGATACGCAGTATTTT CASSQYDSSGDTQYF
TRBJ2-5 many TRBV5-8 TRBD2 TGTGCCAGCAGCTTGGGGCTCGGGACTACCCAAGAGACCCAGTACTTC CASSLGLGTTQETQYF
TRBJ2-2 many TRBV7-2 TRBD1 TGTGCCAGCAGCTTAGACCCCGTAGGCAGGGGGCGTATCGGGGAGCTGTTTTTT CASSLDPVGRGRIGELFF
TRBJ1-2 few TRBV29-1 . TGCAGCGTTGATAAGGGGCCCGATAACTATGGCTACACCTTC CSVDKGPDNYGYTF
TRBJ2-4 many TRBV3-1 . TGTGCCAGCAGCTACAGGGTAGCCAAAAACATTCAGTACTTC CASSYRVAKNIQYF
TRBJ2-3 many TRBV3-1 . TGTGCCAGCAGCCTCTCTAGCGTAACAGATACGCAGTATTTT CASSLSSVTDTQYF
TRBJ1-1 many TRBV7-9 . TGTGCCAGCAGCCCAAGGACGGGACCTGAAGCTTTCTTT CASSPRTGPEAFF
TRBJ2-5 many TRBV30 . TGTGCCTGGAGTGTATTCAGTATTCCCGAGACCCAGTACTTC CAWSVFSIPETQYF
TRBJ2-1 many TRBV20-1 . TGCAGTGCGGCGGGCGGGAACCTTTACAATGAGCAGTTCTTC CSAAGGNLYNEQFF
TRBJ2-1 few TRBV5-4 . TGTGCCAGCAGCTCCCTCCCTAGCGCTATCTCCTACAATGAGCAGTTCTTC CASSSLPSAISYNEQFF
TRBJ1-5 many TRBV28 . TGTGCCAGCAATAGGGGGGGATGGAATCAGCCCCAGCATTTT CASNRGGWNQPQHF
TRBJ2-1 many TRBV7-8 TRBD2 TGTGCCAGCAGCCTTGGACTAGCGGGAGTCTACAATGAGCAGTTCTTC CASSLGLAGVYNEQFF
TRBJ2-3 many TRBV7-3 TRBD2 TGTGCCAGCAGCTTAATTATTACCCGACTAGCGGGAGGGAAGTATGGCACAGATACGCAGTATTTT CASSLIITRLAGGKYGTDTQYF
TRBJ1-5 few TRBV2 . TGTGCCAGCAGTGAAACTGATCCCGGGATCAATCAGCCCCAGCATTTT CASSETDPGINQPQHF
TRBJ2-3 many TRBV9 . TGTGCCAGCAGCGTCCTCGTTACGGGGGCAGATACGCAGTATTTT CASSVLVTGADTQYF
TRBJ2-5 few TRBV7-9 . TGTGCCAGCAGCTTTGGGTTTGGCCAAGAGACCCAGTACTTC CASSFGFGQETQYF
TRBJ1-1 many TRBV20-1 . TGCAGTGCTAGAATTAGACAGGCTGAAGCTTTCTTT CSARIRQAEAFF
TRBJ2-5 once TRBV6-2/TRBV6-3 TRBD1 TGTGCCAGCGTCGGACAGGGAAGGCCGCAAGAGACCCAGTACTTC CASVGQGRPQETQYF
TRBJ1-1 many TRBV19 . TGTGCCAGTAGTAATCAGGGTATGAACACTGAAGCTTTCTTT CASSNQGMNTEAFF
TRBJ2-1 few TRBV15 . TGTGCCACCAGCAGTGAGGGGTTCTCGCAGTTCTTC CATSSEGFSQFF